Listed below are T cell receptor beta chains from one sample, sequenced in a study of T cell responses to AZD1222 COVID-19 vaccine. The assay was immunoSEQ multiplex PCR, and TCRdb's table has in-frame clones only and misses some. Among about 130,000 clones listed, approximately 85% were seen once. Material: peripheral blood, obtained on day 0 of MenACWY control vaccination. The receptors originated from an adult in good health. Each CDR3 is given with its conserved first and last residue. A D gene is named only where the DNA matches it firmly. Not every row has a clone size; where given, it reads once, few, many or a size class.

TRBJ1-2 | - | TRBV5-1 | few | TGCGCCAGCAGCTTGGGTGGCGGGCCTCCCCAGGGCTACACCTTC | CASSLGGGPPQGYTF
TRBJ2-6 | - | TRBV6-5 | - | TGTGCCAGCAGTTACTCCCCCGGCTCTGGGGCCAACGTCCTGACTTTC | CASSYSPGSGANVLTF
TRBJ1-5 | - | TRBV18 | - | TGTGCCAGCTCACCCCCTCCGGGTGGACAGCCCCAGCATTTT | CASSPPPGGQPQHF
TRBJ2-7 | - | TRBV3-1/TRBV3-2 | - | TGTGCCAGCAGCCCGCCCGACAAGTACGAGCAGTACTTC | CASSPPDKYEQYF
TRBJ1-1 | - | TRBV11-2 | - | TGTGCCAGCAGCTTAGGGACGGACGAGCGAGCTTTCTTT | CASSLGTDERAFF
TRBJ1-1 | - | TRBV27 | - | TGTGCCAGCAGTTTGAAACCGGGACCTTACACTGAAGCTTTCTTT | CASSLKPGPYTEAFF
TRBJ2-7 | - | TRBV7-8 | - | TGTGCCAGCAGCGCCCTGGCGGTTAGCTCCTACGAGCAGTACTTC | CASSALAVSSYEQYF
TRBJ2-7 | - | TRBV25-1 | - | TGTGCCAGCACCCCCAGCCGCGCGGGGACAGCGATCTACGAGCAGTACTTC | CASTPSRAGTAIYEQYF
TRBJ1-2 | - | TRBV28 | - | TGTGCCAGCAGTTTAGGGGCCTCGTGGCAGTTCAGGGGCTACACCTTC | CASSLGASWQFRGYTF
TRBJ2-7 | - | TRBV27 | - | TGTGCCAGCAGTTTGTGGCGCGAAAGGTTCCACGAGCAGTACTTC | CASSLWRERFHEQYF
TRBJ2-7 | - | TRBV5-4 | few | TGTGCCAGCAGCTTGGGGGATCTTTTACCCCCCTACGAGCAGTACTTC | CASSLGDLLPPYEQYF
TRBJ2-2 | TRBD2 | TRBV9 | - | TGTGCCAGCAGCGTAGACAGGACTAGCGGGCCGGGGGCCACCGGGGAGCTGTTTTTT | CASSVDRTSGPGATGELFF
TRBJ2-3 | TRBD2 | TRBV14 | - | TGTGCCAGCGGCGAGACGGGCGGGAGGACGCAGTATTTT | CASGETGGRTQYF
TRBJ2-5 | - | TRBV21-1 | - | TGTGCCAGCACCCCCCCCGCGGTAACTAGACTGGCCCAAGAGACCCAGTACTTC | CASTPPAVTRLAQETQYF
TRBJ2-1 | TRBD2 | TRBV6-4 | - | TGTGCCAGCAGTGACCACGGCGGGAGAGTGTTGGATGAGCAGTTCTTC | CASSDHGGRVLDEQFF
TRBJ1-2 | - | TRBV5-1 | - | TGCGCCAGCAGCTCGGACAGATGGGGCTACACCTTC | CASSSDRWGYTF
TRBJ2-1 | - | TRBV5-1 | - | TGCGCCAGCAGCTTGGTACTGACTCCCGCTAATGAGCAGTTCTTC | CASSLVLTPANEQFF
TRBJ2-1 | - | TRBV14 | - | TGTGCCAGCAGCCAAGGGCGATTGACAGGCTACAATGAGCAGTTCTTC | CASSQGRLTGYNEQFF
TRBJ1-5 | - | TRBV2 | - | TGTGCCAGCAGGGTACAGTTAAATCAGCCCCAGCATTTT | CASRVQLNQPQHF
TRBJ1-5 | - | TRBV6-5 | - | TGTGCCAGCTCCTCGACAGGCAATCAGCCCCAGCATTTT | CASSSTGNQPQHF
TRBJ2-5 | TRBD1 | TRBV6-5 | - | TGTGCCAGCAGTCCGTTGGACAGGGGGGCGGACCAGTACTTC | CASSPLDRGADQYF
TRBJ2-7 | - | TRBV6-5 | few | TGTGCCAGCAGTCAGGTCGGAATCTCCTACGAGCAGTACTTC | CASSQVGISYEQYF